This T cell receptor (beta chain) was identified during a study of regulatory T cells in long-lasting Graves disease (dated by TCRdb to 2020 to 2023). In the study overall: Patients with newly diagnosed Graves' disease had been on antithyroid drugs for under 3 months. This study used TCR sequencing and RNA sequencing of peripheral blood to compare persistent Graves' disease patients against newly diagnosed Graves' disease patients. The study was conducted in China and was registered as a clinical trial. A total of about 35 samples underwent TCR sequencing, from around 13 patients with persistent Graves' disease and roughly 20 patients with newly diagnosed Graves' disease.

Library prep was done by multiplex PCR. Sequencing was carried out with an Illumina HiSeq 4000. TCR beta libraries were built with iRepertoire HTBI primers and Arm-PCR amplification of CDR3 regions. Before sequencing, the PCR products went through gel purification. The paper's data handling went like this. Gene usage analysis of CDR3 amino acid clonotypes relied on the roughly 60 TRBV and 15 or so TRBJ segments identified across samples. COPE and FqMerger were used to merge filtered high-quality paired reads into contigs. BLAST was used to align contigs to the IMGT TRBV, TRBD and TRBJ reference genes, and CDR3 was defined following IMGT. Any clonotype with a frequency above 0.1% was classified as a highly expanded clone. Repertoire diversity was measured by Shannon entropy, and V-J evenness by the Gini coefficient. A clonotype found in more than one individual was treated as public. Using fastp at Q25 and MiXCR, TCRdb reprocessed the public reads and kept productive beta chains. When rows share a CDR3 protein, they turn into one entry using the most common DNA and genes. TCRdb assigned the V and J calls; the authors' analysis was not used. The sample includes about 310,000 distinct CDR3 sequences, with over 15% observed a single time. The top ten constitute about 39% of the sample.

Results and caveats for the whole study, not just this receptor: Persistent disease showed preferential use of TRBV28, TRBJ1-2 and TRBJ2-5, whereas newly diagnosed disease favored TRBV20-1 and TRBJ2-1. As a limitation, the authors acknowledged that the small sample size may reduce accuracy. A larger number of public clonotypes was shared among persistent patients (approximately 2,600) than among newly diagnosed patients (approximately 930). Sequencing and analysis were limited to the TCR beta chain. The study examined only peripheral blood because the primary lesion, thyroid tissue, could not be accessed. Persistent Graves' disease patients showed lower TCR Shannon entropy and fewer highly expanded clones than newly diagnosed patients, suggesting clonal expansion.

The CDR3 numbers 16 residues from cysteine through phenylalanine. Kept here is only the CDR3 DNA, which spans 48 bases and is read in frame from base 1. CDR1 is given as MDHEN and CDR2 as SYDVKM, both from the germline V gene. For this chain, trimming is 3 bases at the V end and 7 bases at the J end, and the number of junction bases without a gene match is 7. Read against the paper, the sample's time point label means: newly diagnosed GD, antithyroid drugs for less than 3 months. For both TCR sequencing and RNA sequencing, RNA was extracted from PBMCs using TRIzol. The diagnosis of Graves' disease followed American Thyroid Association guidelines. Patients for the study were recruited at an endocrinology department in Xi'an, China. From each patient, around 8.3 milliliters of peripheral blood was collected into an EDTA anticoagulant tube. Ficoll Paque Plus density gradient separation was used to isolate PBMCs, and no further T cell sorting was performed. An Agilent 2100 Bioanalyzer and agarose gel were used to check RNA quality, and a NanoDrop 2000 was used to measure RNA concentration.

A word on this clonotype: This receptor's antigen is unknown. Base qualities are not recorded, but no much larger clone differs from it by a single base.

The sample consisted of peripheral blood mononuclear cells (PBMCs), taken at new diagnosis, from a patient treated with antithyroid drugs. This receptor was obtained from a female donor with Graves disease. The sequence joins TRBV28 to TRBJ2-1; TRBD2 lines up with 12 middle nucleotides. For the CDR3, the sequence is CASSLPSSGGGNEQFF. The sequence in DNA is TGTGCCAGCAGTTTGCCCTCTAGCGGGGGGGGAAATGAGCAGTTCTTC.